This TCR beta chain came from a study of a mutant IDH1 vaccine in newly diagnosed glioma. Some clones are missing from TCRdb's copy, which holds only in-frame ones; the method was immunoSEQ multiplex PCR. The profile shows some 47,000 clones, about four fifths of them singletons. About this clone: Antigen: not known. The junction and the germline gene differ at one end; a read error may be behind it.

The time point here: week 35, safety follow-up. Every vaccination contained 300 ug of the mutant IDH1 20-mer peptide and was paired with topical imiquimod. The germline V gene encodes CDR1 MNHEY and CDR2 SMNVEV (reference sequence). CDR3 length: 10 residues. This receptor was taken from a woman aged 40 to 50 with glioma. Some clones in this sample may be carry-over from other donors' samples. V and J are TRBV27 and TRBJ2-7; tentatively, D is TRBD2 (6 bases). The sequenced sample was PBMCs, obtained from a glioma patient whose treatment included an IDH1 peptide vaccine. CDR3 region: CASSFRDGGF. CDR3 bases: TGTGCCAGCAGTTTCCGGGACGGGGGCTTC.